This T cell receptor (beta chain) was sequenced during a study of cytomegalovirus exposure and HLA in healthy donors. Study-wide findings and caveats: Association of a missense DCLRE1C variant with TCR beta V- and J-gene trimming was reported in a later analysis.

Per the germline V gene, CDR1 is MRHNA and CDR2 is SNTAGT. Trimming stripped 6 bases from V and 1 base from J, with 15 bases between. The CDR3 consists of 15 residues. The count of this clone is one. Antigen: not known. The PCR made use of 60 Vbeta and 13 Jbeta primers. Profiled with immunoSEQ multiplex PCR; TCRdb holds only in-frame clones, not every one. Among about 170,000 clones listed, approximately 84% were seen once. The source of this sequence is a girl between 5 and 17 years old in good health and CMV-seropositive. The gene calls are TRBV6-4 and TRBJ1-1; D not certain. Specimen: PBMCs. CDR3 nucleotide sequence: TGTGCCAGCAGCGCAACTACTTCGGGGAACACTGAAGCTTTCTTT. Its translation is CASSATTSGNTEAFF.